This TCR beta chain was identified during a study of blood T cell repertoires in COVID-19. CDR3 length: 14 amino acids. Germline assignment: CDR1 SNHLY and CDR2 FYNNEI. The V end lost 2 bases, the J end lost 3 bases, and 11 bases lay between the germline ends. Only in-frame clones appear in the TCRdb table, and some are missing; sequencing was by immunoSEQ multiplex PCR. The sample lists fewer than 250,000 clones, 70% to 90% seen once, with about 0.95% in the top ten. The receptor comes from a man aged 55 to 70 with COVID-19, enrolled during active disease. The chain joins TRBV2 to TRBJ2-7; D is unresolved. The sample consisted of peripheral blood. For the CDR3, the DNA is TGTGCCAGCAGTGAATCTCGGTCCCGCTACGAGCAGTACTTC. It specifies CASSESRSRYEQYF.